The TCR beta chain described here comes from a study of CD8 T cells in Susac syndrome. Deletions cut 2 bases from V and 0 bases from J, with 9 bases between. CDR1 is SGHDT and CDR2 is YYEEEE in the germline V gene. This CDR3 spans 15 amino acids. An input of about 0.5 to 1 ug of RNA was subjected to reverse transcription using random hexamers. TCRdb analysed the immunoSEQ multiplex PCR reads with MiXCR anew, one entry per CDR3 protein. The repertoire includes about 120,000 distinct CDR3 sequences, around 93% of them detected once, and approximately 0.11% sits in the top ten. From blood CD8+ and CD4+ T cells, the TCR beta chain was sequenced.

The V call is TRBV5-6, the J call TRBJ1-3; D is ambiguous. The sequence was obtained from a human donor in good health. Sequenced sample: CD8+ T cells from PBMCs. CDR3 sequence: CASSLAAVSGNTIYF. The CDR3 DNA is TGTGCCAGCAGCTTAGCGGCGGTCTCTGGAAACACCATATATTTT.